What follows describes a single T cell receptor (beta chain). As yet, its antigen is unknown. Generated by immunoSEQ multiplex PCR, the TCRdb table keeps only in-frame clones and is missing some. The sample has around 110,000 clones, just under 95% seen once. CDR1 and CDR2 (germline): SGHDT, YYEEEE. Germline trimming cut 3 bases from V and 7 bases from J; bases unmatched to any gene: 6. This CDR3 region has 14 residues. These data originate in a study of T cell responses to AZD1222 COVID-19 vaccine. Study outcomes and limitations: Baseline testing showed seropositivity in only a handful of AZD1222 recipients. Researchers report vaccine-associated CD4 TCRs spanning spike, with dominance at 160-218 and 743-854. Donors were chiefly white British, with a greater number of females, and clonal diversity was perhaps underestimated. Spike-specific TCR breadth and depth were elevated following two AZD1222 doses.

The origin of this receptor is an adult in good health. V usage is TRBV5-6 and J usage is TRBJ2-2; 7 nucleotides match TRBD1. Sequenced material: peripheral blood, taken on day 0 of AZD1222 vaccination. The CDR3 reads CASSSLPGGGELFF. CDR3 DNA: TGTGCCAGCAGCTCACTCCCAGGGGGCGGGGAGCTGTTTTTT.